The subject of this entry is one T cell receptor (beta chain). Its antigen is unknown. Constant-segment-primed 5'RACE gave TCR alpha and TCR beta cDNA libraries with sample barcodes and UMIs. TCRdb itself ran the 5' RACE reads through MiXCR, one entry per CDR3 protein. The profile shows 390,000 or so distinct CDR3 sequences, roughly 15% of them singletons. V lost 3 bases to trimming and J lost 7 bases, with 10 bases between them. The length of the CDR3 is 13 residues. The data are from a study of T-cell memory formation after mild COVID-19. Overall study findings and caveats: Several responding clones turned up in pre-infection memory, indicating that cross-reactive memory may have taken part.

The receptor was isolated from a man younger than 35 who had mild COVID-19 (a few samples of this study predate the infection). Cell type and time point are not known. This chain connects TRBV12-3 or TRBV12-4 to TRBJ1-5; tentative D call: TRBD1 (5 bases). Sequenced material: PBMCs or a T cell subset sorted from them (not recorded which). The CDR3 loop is CASSFAGQQPQHF. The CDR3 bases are TGTGCCAGCAGTTTCGCGGGGCAACAGCCCCAGCATTTT.